Reported below is one T cell receptor beta chain. The data were obtained in a study of cytotoxic CD8 clonotypes in ibrutinib-treated CLL. This CDR3 spans 15 amino acids. V trimming: 10 bases; J trimming: 1 base; junction bases outside the gene matches: 6. Germline V gives CDR1 MNHNS, CDR2 SASEGT. The method was immunoSEQ multiplex PCR; TCRdb's version includes in-frame clones alone and lacks a portion of them. The sample lists 150,000 or so clones; around nine tenths were seen once. This sequence was found in a human donor with chronic lymphocytic leukemia. This sample comprised PBMCs, obtained at disease progression, from a patient treated with ibrutinib. The genes are TRBV6-1 and TRBJ2-7; TRBD2 agrees at 14 bases. This CDR3 is CATGLAGVTSYEQYF. DNA for the CDR3: TGTGCCACGGGACTAGCGGGAGTTACGTCCTACGAGCAGTACTTC.